These T cell receptor beta chains were read from a single sample in a study of blood T cell dynamics during melanoma immunotherapy. Only in-frame clones appear in the TCRdb table, and some are missing; sequencing was by immunoSEQ multiplex PCR. This sample yields about 7,300 clones, of which 81% are seen a single time; about 14% belongs to the top ten. The sequencing here drew on blood, taken from a patient treated with checkpoint blockade. The receptor source for this set is a human donor with melanoma. Each CDR3 is given with its conserved first and last residue. The order of the fields is CDR3 length, V gene, J gene, D gene, clone size, CDR3 DNA, CDR3 protein. The D gene is left open where the match is weak. Not all rows give a size; the values are once, few, many and, for expanded clones, a class.

14	TRBV13	TRBJ2-7	TRBD1	-	TGTGCCAGCAGCGCCAGACAGGGTTCCTACGAGCAGTACTTC	CASSARQGSYEQYF
11	TRBV5-6	TRBJ2-1	-	-	TGTGCCAGCGAAGGTAGCAATGAGCAGTTCTTC	CASEGSNEQFF
14	TRBV6-5	TRBJ2-7	-	-	TGTGCCAGCAGTGAGTTGACAGGCTCCTACGAGCAGTACTTC	CASSELTGSYEQYF
15	TRBV15	TRBJ2-1	-	-	TGTGCCACCAGCAGCGGGCCCGAGCGGGTCAATGAGCAGTTCTTC	CATSSGPERVNEQFF
15	TRBV10-1	TRBJ1-6	TRBD1	few	TGCGCCAGCAGTGAAGGGGGCAGGGATAATTCACCCCTCCACTTT	CASSEGGRDNSPLHF
14	TRBV29-1	TRBJ2-7	-	-	TGCAGCGCAACTTTCGGGGGTGGTAAATACGAGCAGTACTTC	CSATFGGGKYEQYF
14	TRBV5-1	TRBJ2-2	TRBD1	-	TGCGCCAGCAGTTACGGACAGGGCGGCGGGGAGCTGTTTTTT	CASSYGQGGGELFF
13	TRBV7-9	TRBJ2-2	TRBD1	once	TGCTCAGCAGGCAGGGGGAGCACCGGGGAGCTGTTTTTT	CSAGRGSTGELFF
12	TRBV5-4	TRBJ2-7	-	-	TGTGCCAGCAGTTTAGGGGGCTACGAGCAGTACTTC	CASSLGGYEQYF
14	TRBV21-1	TRBJ2-4	-	-	TGTGCCAGCAGCAAAGGAGCCAGAAAAAACATTCAGTACTTC	CASSKGARKNIQYF
15	TRBV9	TRBJ1-2	-	-	TGTGCCAGCAGCCCGGACGAGGGACGGCCCTATGGCTACACCTTC	CASSPDEGRPYGYTF
14	TRBV6-1	TRBJ2-2	TRBD1	once	TGTGCCAGCAGTTCTGGGACAGGGATCGGGGAGCTGTTTTTT	CASSSGTGIGELFF
13	TRBV9	TRBJ2-7	-	few	TGTGCCAGCAGCGTCGGTATCTCCTACGAGCAGTACTTC	CASSVGISYEQYF
12	TRBV29-1	TRBJ1-2	TRBD1	few	TGCAGCGTTGCGTCAGGGGGTATGAGCTACACCTTC	CSVASGGMSYTF
14	TRBV14	TRBJ2-7	-	-	TGTGCCAGCAGCTCCGCCGGGGGTGGTTACGAGCAGTACTTC	CASSSAGGGYEQYF
14	TRBV9	TRBJ1-6	-	-	TGTGCCAGCAGCGTAGTGGGAGGGGACTCACCCCTCCACTTT	CASSVVGGDSPLHF
14	TRBV13	TRBJ2-7	TRBD1	-	TGTGCCAGCAGCTTAACAGGGGGACTCTCCGAGCAGTACTTC	CASSLTGGLSEQYF
16	TRBV4-1	TRBJ1-1	-	-	TGCGCCAGCAGCCAAGGATGGACAGTCTTGAACACTGAAGCTTTCTTT	CASSQGWTVLNTEAFF
14	TRBV5-1	TRBJ2-6	-	few	TGCGCCAGCAGCTATAACTCTGGGGCCAACGTCCTGACTTTC	CASSYNSGANVLTF
16	TRBV9	TRBJ1-5	TRBD1	-	TGTGCCAGCAGCGTATATCCAGGGGGAGCCAATCAGCCCCAGCATTTT	CASSVYPGGANQPQHF
14	TRBV21-1	TRBJ1-2	-	-	TGTGCCAGCAGCAAGGGACAACCCTCCATTAGCTACACCTTC	CASSKGQPSISYTF
13	TRBV5-6	TRBJ1-2	TRBD1	-	TGTGCCAGCAGCCAACAGGGGGCCATCGGCTACACCTTC	CASSQQGAIGYTF
14	TRBV18	TRBJ2-3	TRBD2	once	TGTGCCAGCTCACACGGGGGGATCACAGATACGCAGTATTTT	CASSHGGITDTQYF
14	TRBV10-3	TRBJ2-2	-	-	TGTGCCATCAGTGCGGGGGTTAGCACCGGGGAGCTGTTTTTT	CAISAGVSTGELFF
12	TRBV30	TRBJ1-1	-	few	TGTGCCTGTACACGGGGGGGCACTGAAGCTTTCTTT	CACTRGGTEAFF
12	TRBV30	TRBJ1-4	-	-	TGTGCCTGGAGTCGGGAAAAAGAAAAACTGTTTTTT	CAWSREKEKLFF
17	TRBV5-4	TRBJ1-1	-	-	TGTGCCAGCAGCTTGGAGGGCCGAGGGACGAGAGGTGGTGAAGCTTTCTTT	CASSLEGRGTRGGEAFF
14	TRBV29-1	TRBJ2-1	-	few	TGCAGCCACCTAGGACAAGTAAACTACAATGAGCAGTTCTTC	CSHLGQVNYNEQFF
12	TRBV6-1	TRBJ1-1	-	-	TGTGCCAGCAGTGAGTTCAGGACTGAAGCTTTCTTT	CASSEFRTEAFF
13	TRBV27	TRBJ2-1	TRBD1	-	TGTGCCAGCAGTTTACAGGGGGCATATGAGCAGTTCTTC	CASSLQGAYEQFF
15	TRBV10-2	TRBJ1-3	-	-	TGCGCCAGCAGACCCAGGCCTGACTCTGGAAACACCATATATTTT	CASRPRPDSGNTIYF
14	TRBV7-3	TRBJ1-6	-	-	TGTGCCAGCAGCTTAACAGGATCTAATTCACCCCTCCACTTT	CASSLTGSNSPLHF
14	TRBV9	TRBJ2-2	-	-	TGTGCCAGCAGCGTAGTAGGTGGAGCCGGGGAGCTGTTTTTT	CASSVVGGAGELFF
15	TRBV6-1	TRBJ1-1	TRBD1	-	TGTGCCAGCAAGGACTCGGACAGGGCGGACACTGAAGCTTTCTTT	CASKDSDRADTEAFF
13	TRBV28	TRBJ2-1	TRBD2	-	TGTGCCTCAAGCCGTAGCGGGGGTAATGAGCAGTTCTTC	CASSRSGGNEQFF
13	TRBV30	TRBJ2-5	TRBD2	-	TGTGCCCGGGCGGGGGGCCGACAAGAGACCCAGTACTTC	CARAGGRQETQYF
13	TRBV6-1	TRBJ1-2	-	-	TGTGCCAGCAGTGGGGACGGTAACTATGGCTACACCTTC	CASSGDGNYGYTF
14	TRBV19	TRBJ2-3	-	-	TGTGCCAGTACTGCGGACAGTAGCACAGATACGCAGTATTTT	CASTADSSTDTQYF
12	TRBV30	TRBJ1-6	-	-	TGTGCCCGCGGTTCGGGGAATTCACCCCTCCACTTT	CARGSGNSPLHF
12	TRBV7-6	TRBJ1-6	-	few	TGTGCCAGCACCGACGAAAGTAGAATCCTCCACTTT	CASTDESRILHF
12	TRBV6-5	TRBJ2-1	-	-	TGTGCCACCTCTAGGACCTACAATGAGCAGTTCTTC	CATSRTYNEQFF
14	TRBV6-6	TRBJ1-2	-	-	TGTGCCAGCAGTCTTAGGGGAGGAGGCTATGGCTACACCTTC	CASSLRGGGYGYTF
17	TRBV5-1	TRBJ2-7	TRBD1	-	TGCGCCAGCAGCCGGTCCCCAGACAGGGGTTTCCCCTACGAGCAGTACTTC	CASSRSPDRGFPYEQYF
15	TRBV5-1	TRBJ1-4	-	-	TGCGCCAGCAGCTTAAGGGCCGCGGAGGTTGAAAAACTGTTTTTT	CASSLRAAEVEKLFF
11	TRBV28	TRBJ1-1	TRBD1	-	TGTGCCAGCGGCACAGGGGCTGAAGCTTTCTTT	CASGTGAEAFF
14	TRBV9	TRBJ2-7	-	-	TGTGCCAGCAGCCCCCTTCCGCGGACCTCCGAGCAGTACTTC	CASSPLPRTSEQYF
13	TRBV9	TRBJ1-1	-	few	TGTGCCAGCAGCGTAGGGCATGAGGGAGAAGCTTTCTTT	CASSVGHEGEAFF
16	TRBV19	TRBJ1-5	TRBD1	-	TGTGCCAGTAGGAGCGGGACAGGGGGGGGCAATCAGCCCCAGCATTTT	CASRSGTGGGNQPQHF
16	TRBV7-6	TRBJ1-3	-	-	TGTGCCAGCAGTGAAGAGGGGCGCTACTCTGGAAACACCATATATTTT	CASSEEGRYSGNTIYF